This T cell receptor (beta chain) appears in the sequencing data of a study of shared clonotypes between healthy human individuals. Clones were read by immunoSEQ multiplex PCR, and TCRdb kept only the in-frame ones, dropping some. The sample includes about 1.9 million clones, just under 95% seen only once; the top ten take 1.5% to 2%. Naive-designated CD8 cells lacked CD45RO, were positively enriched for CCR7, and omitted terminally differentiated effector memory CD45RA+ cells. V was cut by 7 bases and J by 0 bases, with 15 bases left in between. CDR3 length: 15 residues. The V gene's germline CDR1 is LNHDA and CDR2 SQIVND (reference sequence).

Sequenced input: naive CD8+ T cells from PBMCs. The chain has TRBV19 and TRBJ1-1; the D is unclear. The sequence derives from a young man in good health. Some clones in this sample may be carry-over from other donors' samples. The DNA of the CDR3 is TGTGCCAGTAAAGTCGGACGAAACATGAACACTGAAGCTTTCTTT. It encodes CASKVGRNMNTEAFF.